These 26 T cell receptor beta chains originate from one sample sequenced in a study of blood T cell repertoires in COVID-19. TCRdb's table, derived via immunoSEQ multiplex PCR, lists solely in-frame clones and lacks some. The sample includes 250,000 to 350,000 clones, 65% to 85% of them seen just once. Input material: peripheral blood. The origin of the receptors is a person aged 65 to 79 with COVID-19, enrolled during active disease.

The rearrangement uses TRBV7-9 and TRBJ2-5; maybe TRBD2 (6 bases). The germline V gene encodes CDR1 SEHNR and CDR2 FQNEAQ (reference sequence). Trimming pared 2 bases from V and 4 bases from J, leaving 17 bases between. CDR3 length equals 16 residues. CDR3 nucleotides: TGTGCCAGCAGCTTAAAGGAGGGTGCGGTTTTAGAGACCCAGTACTTC. Protein product: CASSLKEGAVLETQYF.

The V gene is TRBV5-8, the J gene TRBJ1-1, with 9 positions matching TRBD1. This CDR3 has 17 residues. Germline CDR1 reads SGHTS; CDR2 reads YDEGEE. V dropped 4 bases and J dropped 2; count of bases not matched to a gene: 12. CDR3 in amino acids: CASSPGTGPGVNTEAFF. The CDR3 DNA sequence: TGTGCCAGCAGCCCGGGGACAGGGCCTGGGGTAAACACTGAAGCTTTCTTT.

This sequence joins TRBV4-3 and TRBJ1-1; unclear D gene. The CDR3 totals 14 residues. CDR1 is LGHNA and CDR2 is YSLEER in the germline V gene. With 0 bases removed from V and 1 base from J, the gap between germline ends came to 6 bases. The CDR3 spells CASSQEAGNTEAFF. Here the CDR3 DNA reads TGCGCCAGCAGCCAAGAGGCGGGGAACACTGAAGCTTTCTTT.

The J gene is TRBJ1-1, the V gene TRBV7-9, with D possibly matching TRBD1 (5 bases). The CDR3 is made up of 13 amino acids. Germline V CDR1 and CDR2: SEHNR, FQNEAQ (reference sequence). The germline V and J ends were trimmed by 7 bases and 6 bases, with 15 bases remaining between them. The DNA for the CDR3 is TGTGCCAGCACCACCCCGGGGGTCGCTGAAGCTTTCTTT. It codes for CASTTPGVAEAFF.

V usage is TRBV7-2 and J usage is TRBJ1-5, with 8 bases that match TRBD1. After removal of 5 bases from V and 6 bases from J, the junction contained 9 bases not matched to a gene. Germline V gene data show CDR1 as SGHTA and CDR2 as FQGNSA. CDR3 size: 15 residues. CDR3: CASSLTGASGQPQHF. Here the CDR3 DNA reads TGTGCCAGCAGCCTGACAGGGGCCTCCGGTCAGCCCCAGCATTTT.

This clone appeared a single time. The V and J genes are TRBV19 and TRBJ1-1; unclear D gene. The length of the CDR3 is 14 residues. The V end was cut by 2 bases, the J end by 0 bases, with 7 bases between. CDR1 and CDR2 (germline): LNHDA, SQIVND (reference sequence). CDR3 sequence (DNA): TGTGCCAGTAGTATATTTGGCATGAACACTGAAGCTTTCTTT. Encoded protein: CASSIFGMNTEAFF.

This clone was seen a few times. The chain uses TRBV5-1 and TRBJ2-5, with 7 bases that match TRBD1. The CDR3 loop spans 16 amino acids. Germline V gene data show CDR1 as SGHRS and CDR2 as YFSETQ. The V segment lost 0 bases and the J segment 5 bases; nucleotides outside the gene matches: 10. The DNA for the CDR3 is TGCGCCAGCAGCTTGGGTACTAATGACAGGGCCGAGACCCAGTACTTC. This codes for CASSLGTNDRAETQYF. The whole variable domain, remainder taken from reference TRBV5-1 and TRBJ2-5, is KAGVTQTPRYLIKTRGQQVTLSCSPISGHRSVSWYQQTPGQGLQFLFEYFSETQRNKGNFPGRFSGRQFSNSRSEMNVSTLELGDSALYLCASSLGTNDRAETQYFGPGTRLLVL.

The CDR3 bases are TGTGCCAGCAGTTTCGAGACAGCCTACGAGCAGTACTTC. Its translation: CASSFETAYEQYF. The chain carries TRBV28 and TRBJ2-7; tentative D call: TRBD1 (5 bases). The CDR3 is 13 amino acids. The germline gives CDR1 MDHEN, CDR2 SYDVKM. Trimming left V 3 bases short and J 2 bases short, with 8 bases between.

The chain carries TRBV19 and TRBJ2-2; TRBD2 matches 8 bases. This CDR3 has 13 residues. Trimming at V came to 8 bases and at J to 8 bases, leaving 7 bases not matched to a gene. CDR1 is LNHDA, CDR2 SQIVND, per germline (reference sequence). CDR3 sequence reads: CASAGGAGGELFF. For the CDR3, the DNA is TGTGCCAGTGCCGGGGGGGCAGGAGGGGAGCTGTTTTTT.

On this clone itself: The same CDR3 can be traced to other DNA sequences in this sample. The V gene is TRBV7-3, the J gene TRBJ2-7; TRBD2 matches 14 bases. The CDR3 has 16 residues. The V segment lost 0 bases and the J segment 4 bases; nucleotides outside the gene matches: 2. Germline V gives CDR1 SGHTA, CDR2 FQGTGA. CDR3: CASSLTGTSGSYEQYF. CDR3 nucleotide sequence: TGTGCCAGCAGCTTAACTGGGACTAGCGGGAGTTACGAGCAGTACTTC. The full variable domain, completed using reference TRBV7-3 and TRBJ2-7, is GAGVSQTPSNKVTEKGKYVELRCDPISGHTALYWYRQSLGQGPEFLIYFQGTGAADDSGLPNDRFFAVRPEGSVSTLKIQRTERGDSAVYLCASSLTGTSGSYEQYFGPGTRLTVT.

This rearrangement joins TRBV29-1 to TRBJ1-5, with TRBD1 matching over 7 bases. The CDR3 consists of 13 residues. Germline V lookup: CDR1 SQVTM, CDR2 ANQGSEA. V trimming: 6 bases; J trimming: 0 bases; junction bases outside the gene matches: 2. DNA for the CDR3: TGCAGCGTACAGGGGTATAGCAATCAGCCCCAGCATTTT. This gives the protein CSVQGYSNQPQHF.

This chain uses TRBV5-1 with TRBJ1-5, with TRBD1 matching 11 bases. Germline CDR1 SGHRS, CDR2 YFSETQ. This CDR3 has 14 residues. The junction had 1 base not matched to a gene; V was cut back by 2 bases and J by 6 bases. CDR3 DNA: TGCGCCAGCAGCTTCGGGACAGGGGGTCAGCCCCAGCATTTT. The encoded protein is CASSFGTGGQPQHF.

V is TRBV7-2 and J is TRBJ2-3, with D perhaps matching TRBD2 (5 bases). This CDR3 contains 15 residues. Germline V gene data show CDR1 as SGHTA and CDR2 as FQGNSA. Trimming pared 1 base from V and 4 bases from J, leaving 12 bases between. The CDR3 DNA is TGTGCCAGCAGCTTAGAGATCCCAGCGGCAGATACGCAGTATTTT. This gives the protein CASSLEIPAADTQYF.

The rearrangement joins TRBV6-1 to TRBJ2-7; 9 bases agree with TRBD1. Germline CDR1 and CDR2: MNHNS and SASEGT. The V and J ends lost 2 bases and 3 bases, in that order; junction bases with no gene match: 2. There are 14 residues in the CDR3. The CDR3 sequence is CASSETGGGYEQYF. The DNA of the CDR3 is TGTGCCAGCAGTGAAACAGGGGGCGGCTACGAGCAGTACTTC.

This rearrangement joins TRBV5-1 to TRBJ2-5, with a weak D call TRBD1 (6 bases). This CDR3 contains 17 residues. V was clipped by 0 bases and J by 5 bases, with 20 bases between them. Germline CDR1 SGHRS, CDR2 YFSETQ. This CDR3 is CASSLVPLQGLGETQYF. CDR3 coding DNA: TGCGCCAGCAGCTTGGTCCCCCTACAGGGTTTAGGGGAGACCCAGTACTTC.

This chain uses TRBV6-6 with TRBJ1-4; D remains ambiguous. Looked up from germline, CDR1 is MNHNY and CDR2 is SVGAGI (reference sequence). The V gene lost 6 bases and the J gene lost 3 bases, with 5 bases spanning the gap. The length of the CDR3 is 12 residues. The chain's CDR3 is CASRLANEKLFF. For the CDR3, the DNA is TGTGCCAGCAGACTAGCTAATGAAAAACTGTTTTTT.

The gene calls are TRBV5-1 and TRBJ2-5; D gene uncertain. Germline loops: CDR1 SGHRS, CDR2 YFSETQ. The CDR3 consists of 13 residues. Trimming removed 4 bases from V and 5 bases from J, with 12 bases in between. The CDR3 loop is CASSGGPEETQYF. CDR3 in DNA: TGCGCCAGCAGCGGTGGCCCGGAGGAGACCCAGTACTTC.

J is TRBJ1-1 and V is TRBV10-3; a weak D match, TRBD1 (6 bases). CDR3 length equals 17 residues. Trimming left V 2 bases short and J 1 base short, with 17 bases between. Germline loops: CDR1 ENHRY, CDR2 SYGVKD. The CDR3 sequence is CAISELQGSWWNTEAFF. CDR3 sequence (DNA): TGTGCCATCAGTGAGCTACAGGGAAGTTGGTGGAACACTGAAGCTTTCTTT.

The genes are TRBV25-1 and TRBJ1-1; D possibly corresponds to TRBD1 (5 bases). CDR1 is MGHDK and CDR2 is SYGVNS in the germline V gene. This CDR3 has 12 residues. Between the trimmed V and J ends, which lost 6 bases and 3 bases, there was a span of 8 bases. The CDR3 DNA sequence: TGTGCCAGCAGGGGGGGGGACACTGAAGCTTTCTTT. The encoded protein is CASRGGDTEAFF.

V usage is TRBV6-5 and J usage is TRBJ2-7; 11 bases match TRBD2. This CDR3 has 14 residues. The germline V gene encodes CDR1 MNHEY and CDR2 SVGAGI. V lost 4 bases and J lost 3; bases outside the gene matches: 2. As DNA, the CDR3 is TGTGCCAGCAGTTTAGCGGGAGGGAACTACGAGCAGTACTTC. It encodes CASSLAGGNYEQYF.

The CDR3 DNA is TGCGCCAGCAGCTTGGAACTAGCGGGGCACAATGAGCAGTTCTTC. It encodes CASSLELAGHNEQFF. The rearrangement uses TRBV5-1 and TRBJ2-1; 10 bases map to TRBD2. Germline CDR1 SGHRS, CDR2 YFSETQ. V gave up 0 bases and J gave up 5 bases; unmatched junction bases: 2. This CDR3 has 15 residues.

The J gene is TRBJ2-1, the V gene TRBV9; maybe TRBD2 (6 bases). CDR3 length: 16 residues. Germline assignment: CDR1 SGDLS and CDR2 YYNGEE. Deletions cut 3 bases from V and 4 bases from J, with 17 bases between. Here the CDR3 reads CASSASGGHTYNEQFF. In DNA, the CDR3 is TGTGCCAGCAGCGCCTCTGGAGGGCACACATACAATGAGCAGTTCTTC.

This chain uses TRBV5-1 with TRBJ1-2; D is undetermined. CDR1 is SGHRS and CDR2 is YFSETQ in the germline V gene. The CDR3 runs to 12 residues. V was cut by 3 bases and J by 8 bases, with 11 bases left in between. Here the CDR3 reads CASSSSGYGYTF. Here the CDR3 DNA reads TGCGCCAGCAGCTCCTCGGGGTACGGCTACACCTTC.

The chain recombines TRBV19 with TRBJ1-2; 9 nucleotides match TRBD1. V dropped 8 bases and J dropped 3; count of bases not matched to a gene: 10. Germline V gene data show CDR1 as LNHDA and CDR2 as SQIVND (reference sequence). The CDR3 consists of 15 residues. The CDR3 nucleotides read TGTGCCAGTCTCAACTCCCGGACAGGGGACTATGGCTACACCTTC. Encoded protein: CASLNSRTGDYGYTF.

As for this clone: This CDR3 is also generated by other DNA sequences in the sample. V and J are TRBV6-2 or TRBV6-3 and TRBJ1-1; no clear D. Germline CDR1 reads MNHEY; CDR2 reads SVGEGT. The CDR3 runs 14 residues. V was pared by 2 bases and J by 0 bases, with 7 bases between. In DNA, the CDR3 is TGTGCCAGCAGTTACGCAGTGATGAACACTGAAGCTTTCTTT. As protein: CASSYAVMNTEAFF.

The rearrangement joins TRBV19 to TRBJ1-5; perhaps TRBD1 as D (6 bases). This CDR3 has 16 residues. The V gene lost 4 bases and the J gene lost 1 base, with 14 bases spanning the gap. CDR1 LNHDA and CDR2 SQIVND come from the germline V gene (reference sequence). The CDR3 DNA sequence: TGTGCCAGTAGTAGCGTCAACAGGGAGAGCAATCAGCCCCAGCATTTT. It translates to CASSSVNRESNQPQHF.